Following are 13 T cell receptor beta chains from one sample sequenced in a study of control samples from healthy donors and cancer patients. Sequencing was performed with immunoSEQ multiplex PCR; in TCRdb, only in-frame clones are kept and a portion is missing. The table records about 120,000 clones, 88% of them present only once. Sequenced sample: blood. These TCRs come from a woman aged 70-85 years in good health.

The V call is TRBV5-4, the J call TRBJ2-6; D possibly corresponds to TRBD2 (5 bases). Germline-derived CDR1 and CDR2 are SGHNT and YYREEE (reference sequence). This CDR3 region has 16 residues. V lost 1 base, J lost 3 bases, and 11 bases lay in between. The CDR3 spells CASSLIAGGGANVLTF. The CDR3 DNA sequence: TGTGCCAGCAGCTTGATTGCTGGAGGTGGGGCCAACGTCCTGACTTTC.

The chain couples TRBV7-3 to TRBJ1-1; 9 bases align to TRBD1. CDR3 length: 18 amino acids. Germline-derived CDR1 and CDR2 are SGHTA and FQGTGA. With V trimmed by 1 base and J by 1 base, 10 bases remained unmatched. The CDR3 spells CASSLKPPGQGKNTEAFF. CDR3 nucleotides: TGTGCCAGCAGCTTAAAACCCCCCGGACAGGGGAAGAACACTGAAGCTTTCTTT.

The rearrangement joins TRBV12-3 or TRBV12-4 to TRBJ2-1; D is possibly TRBD1 (6 bases). This CDR3 comprises 12 residues. Trimming took off 10 bases at V and 6 bases at J, with 13 bases between the two ends. The CDR3, as DNA: TGTGCCATTCAGGGGTCTGGCAATGAGCAGTTCTTC. The encoded protein is CAIQGSGNEQFF.

The J gene is TRBJ1-3, the V gene TRBV9; D is ambiguous. V lost 3 bases and J 2 bases, leaving 12 bases between the germline ends. Germline V CDR1 and CDR2: SGDLS, YYNGEE. The CDR3 extends over 15 amino acids. Here the CDR3 DNA reads TGTGCCAGCAGCGATTCCCCAGAGGCTGGAAACACCATATATTTT. It codes for CASSDSPEAGNTIYF.

This clone was found a few times. The chain recombines TRBV19 with TRBJ2-7; the match to TRBD1 covers 12 bases. V lost 3 bases to trimming and J lost 4 bases; unmatched junction nucleotides: 7. CDR1 and CDR2 from the germline V gene are LNHDA and SQIVND (reference sequence). CDR3 length: 16 residues. CDR3 in DNA: TGTGCCAGTAGTATCCGACCGGGACAGGGGGCATACGAGCAGTACTTC. This sequence encodes CASSIRPGQGAYEQYF.

The rearrangement joins TRBV14 to TRBJ1-3; D perhaps matches TRBD1 (6 bases). The CDR3 contains 17 residues. Trimming left V 4 bases short and J 3 bases short, with 19 bases between. Germline lookup yields CDR1 SGHDN and CDR2 FVKESK. In DNA, the CDR3 is TGTGCCAGCAGCCCACGCGACCCTACAGGGTTTGGAAACACCATATATTTT. Protein product: CASSPRDPTGFGNTIYF.

Regarding this clone: Other DNA sequences of this sample code for an identical CDR3. The chain is built from TRBV7-3 and TRBJ1-3; tentatively, D is TRBD1 (5 bases). The CDR3 is 14 amino acids. V was clipped by 5 bases and J by 2 bases, with 10 bases between them. Germline V gives CDR1 SGHTA, CDR2 FQGTGA. The chain's CDR3 is CASSLGGPGNTIYF. The DNA for the CDR3 is TGTGCCAGCAGCCTTGGGGGTCCTGGAAACACCATATATTTT.

V usage is TRBV7-9 and J usage is TRBJ1-2; D gene unclear. The germline V gene has CDR1 SEHNR and CDR2 FQNEAQ (reference sequence). The CDR3 loop spans 14 amino acids. V was shortened by 8 bases and J by 6 bases, with 19 bases between the two germline ends. CDR3 in DNA: TGTGCCAGCCGGTCGACCCACCTACCCCATGGCTACACCTTC. Its protein is CASRSTHLPHGYTF.

V and J are TRBV6-1 and TRBJ2-5; D may be TRBD1 or TRBD2 (5 bases each). V was shortened by 3 bases and J by 5 bases, with 22 bases between the two germline ends. CDR1 and CDR2 (germline): MNHNS, SASEGT. The CDR3 sequence is 17 residues long. This chain's CDR3 is CASSDLVGDRPSETQYF. The CDR3 nucleotides read TGTGCCAGCAGTGACCTTGTCGGGGACCGCCCCTCGGAGACCCAGTACTTC.

The chain joins TRBV15 to TRBJ1-1; no clear D. CDR1 LNHNV and CDR2 YYDKDF come from the germline V gene (reference sequence). The CDR3 runs to 14 residues. V lost 3 bases, J lost 1 base, and 9 bases lay in between. The CDR3 sequence: CATSSWTGNTEAFF. CDR3 DNA sequence: TGTGCCACCAGCAGCTGGACGGGGAACACTGAAGCTTTCTTT. The variable domain in full, with the rest retrieved from reference TRBV15 and TRBJ1-1, is DAMVIQNPRYQVTQFGKPVTLSCSQTLNHNVMYWYQQKSSQAPKLLFHYYDKDFNNEADTPDNFQSRRPNTSFCFLDIRSPGLGDTAMYLCATSSWTGNTEAFFGQGTRLTVV.

This clone has just one count. The chain joins TRBV19 to TRBJ2-1; the D gene could be TRBD1 or TRBD2 (6 bases each). Germline CDR1 is LNHDA and CDR2 is SQIVND (reference sequence). This CDR3 is built from 13 residues. The V end was cut by 7 bases, the J end by 8 bases, with 15 bases between. The CDR3 DNA is TGTGCCAGTACGTCAGGGGAGGTCCATGAGCAGTTCTTC. As protein: CASTSGEVHEQFF.

This rearrangement joins TRBV9 to TRBJ2-6; D is perhaps TRBD1 (6 bases). The CDR3 runs to 17 residues. The V and J ends lost 4 bases and 3 bases respectively, with 17 bases between them. Germline V gene sequence: CDR1 SGDLS, CDR2 YYNGEE. The CDR3 DNA sequence: TGTGCCAGCAGCCCAGACCCGTGGGGGCATGGGGCCAACGTCCTGACTTTC. This encodes CASSPDPWGHGANVLTF.

The rearrangement uses TRBV14 and TRBJ1-2; 9 positions match TRBD1. Per germline, CDR1 SGHDN and CDR2 FVKESK. The CDR3 is made up of 17 amino acids. Trimming at V came to 1 base and at J to 6 bases, leaving 12 bases not matched to a gene. CDR3 loop: CASSQAGTGWRSDGYTF. Here the CDR3 DNA reads TGTGCCAGCAGCCAAGCCGGGACAGGGTGGAGGAGTGATGGCTACACCTTC.